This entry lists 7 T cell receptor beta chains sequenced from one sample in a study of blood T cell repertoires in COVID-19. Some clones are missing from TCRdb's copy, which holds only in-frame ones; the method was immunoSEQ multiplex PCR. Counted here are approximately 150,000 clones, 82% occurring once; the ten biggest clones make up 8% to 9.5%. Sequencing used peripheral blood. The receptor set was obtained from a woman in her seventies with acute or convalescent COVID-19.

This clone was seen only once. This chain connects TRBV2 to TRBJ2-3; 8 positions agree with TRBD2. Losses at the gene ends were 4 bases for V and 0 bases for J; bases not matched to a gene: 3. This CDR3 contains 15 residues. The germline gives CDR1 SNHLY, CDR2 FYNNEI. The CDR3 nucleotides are TGTGCCAGCAGTGTTCTAGCGGGTAGCACAGATACGCAGTATTTT. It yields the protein CASSVLAGSTDTQYF.

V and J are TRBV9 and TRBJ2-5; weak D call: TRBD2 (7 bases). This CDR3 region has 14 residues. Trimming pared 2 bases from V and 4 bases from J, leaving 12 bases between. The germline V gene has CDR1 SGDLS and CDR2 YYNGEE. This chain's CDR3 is CASSVPGGLETQYF. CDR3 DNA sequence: TGTGCCAGCAGCGTTCCGGGGGGCTTAGAGACCCAGTACTTC.

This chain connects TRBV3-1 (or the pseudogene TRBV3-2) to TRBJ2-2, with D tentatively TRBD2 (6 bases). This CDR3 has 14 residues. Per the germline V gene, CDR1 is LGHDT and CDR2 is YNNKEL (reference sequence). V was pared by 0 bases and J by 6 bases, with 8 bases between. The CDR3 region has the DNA TGTGCCAGCAGCCAAGAGTCGGGAGCCGGGGAGCTGTTTTTT. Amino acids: CASSQESGAGELFF.

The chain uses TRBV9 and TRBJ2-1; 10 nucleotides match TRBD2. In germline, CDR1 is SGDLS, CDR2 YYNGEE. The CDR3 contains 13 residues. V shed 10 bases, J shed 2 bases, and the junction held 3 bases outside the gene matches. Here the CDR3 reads CASAGGTYNEQFF. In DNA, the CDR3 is TGTGCCTCAGCGGGAGGGACCTACAATGAGCAGTTCTTC. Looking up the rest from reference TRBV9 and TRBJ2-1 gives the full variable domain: DSGVTQTPKHLITATGQRVTLRCSPRSGDLSVYWYQQSLDQGLQFLIQYYNGEERAKGNILERFSAQQFPDLHSELNLSSLELGDSALYFCASAGGTYNEQFFGPGTRLTVL.

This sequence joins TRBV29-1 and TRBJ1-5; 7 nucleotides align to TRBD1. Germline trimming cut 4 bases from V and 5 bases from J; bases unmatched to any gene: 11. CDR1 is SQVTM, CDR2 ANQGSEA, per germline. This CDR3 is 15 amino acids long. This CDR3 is CSVADRDEVDQPQHF. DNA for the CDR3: TGCAGCGTTGCCGACAGGGACGAAGTGGATCAGCCCCAGCATTTT.

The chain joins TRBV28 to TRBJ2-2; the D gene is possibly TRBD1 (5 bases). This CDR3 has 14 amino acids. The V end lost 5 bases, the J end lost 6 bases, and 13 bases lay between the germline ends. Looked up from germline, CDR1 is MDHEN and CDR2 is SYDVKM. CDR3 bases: TGTGCCAGCAGTCCCCCAGGGTTCCCCGGGGAGCTGTTTTTT. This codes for CASSPPGFPGELFF.

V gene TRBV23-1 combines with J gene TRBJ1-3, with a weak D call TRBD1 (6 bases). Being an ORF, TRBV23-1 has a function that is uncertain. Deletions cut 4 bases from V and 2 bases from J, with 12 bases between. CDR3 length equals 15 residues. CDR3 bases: TGCGCCAGCAGTCGGAAGGGGGGGGCTGGAAACACCATATATTTT. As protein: CASSRKGGAGNTIYF.